This is a list of T cell receptor beta chains from one sample in a study of siplizumab effects on memory and regulatory T cells. TCRdb's copy holds only in-frame clones and misses some; the assay was immunoSEQ multiplex PCR. The sample consists of about 72,000 clones, 75% to 95% of them appearing once. Sequencing was carried out using CD8+ T cells sorted from blood. The receptors stem from a human donor in good health. The CDR3 runs from the conserved cysteine through the conserved F or W. The order of the fields is J gene, V gene, CDR3 protein.

J: TRBJ2-5; V: TRBV7-9; CDR3: CASSPRTRDETQYF
J: TRBJ2-6; V: TRBV4-1; CDR3: CASSQRTGEIGANVLTF
J: TRBJ2-5; V: TRBV12-5; CDR3: CASGFPGGQETQYF
J: TRBJ1-1; V: TRBV11-2; CDR3: CASSSIDLNTEAFF
J: TRBJ2-7; V: TRBV6-5; CDR3: CASSYAPDHEQYF
J: -; V: TRBV4-1; CDR3: CASSYSGTGVSYEQYF
J: TRBJ2-3; V: TRBV6-1; CDR3: CASRTGTGVLDTQYF
J: TRBJ2-7; V: TRBV29-1; CDR3: CSVEKDQAGGAYEQYF
J: TRBJ1-3; V: TRBV7-9; CDR3: CASSDSSGNTIYF
J: TRBJ1-1; V: TRBV5-4; CDR3: CASSLAGATEAFF
J: TRBJ2-7; V: TRBV6-1; CDR3: CASSEAGTYEQYF
J: TRBJ2-2; V: TRBV7-9; CDR3: CASSFGGTGELFF
J: TRBJ2-1; V: TRBV7-7; CDR3: CASRFDKSSYNEQFF
J: TRBJ2-3; V: TRBV5-8; CDR3: CASSWGAPSTDTQYF
J: TRBJ1-1; V: TRBV7-9; CDR3: CASSHWTQNTEAFF
J: TRBJ1-1; V: TRBV7-2; CDR3: CASSFVDTEAFF
J: TRBJ2-1; V: TRBV14; CDR3: CASSQDKRRPSNEQFF
J: TRBJ1-1; V: TRBV25-1; CDR3: CASRDSELEAFF
J: TRBJ1-2; V: TRBV6-1; CDR3: CASNKPRDGYTF
J: TRBJ1-6; V: TRBV27; CDR3: CASRRDREAYNSPLHF
J: TRBJ2-7; V: TRBV4-1; CDR3: CASSQITGGASYEQYF
J: TRBJ1-1; V: TRBV19; CDR3: CASSMWDGWSEAFF
J: TRBJ2-7; V: TRBV19; CDR3: CASRQFSYEQYF
J: TRBJ1-2; V: TRBV5-4; CDR3: CASSLMGATGYTF
J: TRBJ2-7; V: TRBV4-1; CDR3: CASSQRFGQGGEQYF
J: TRBJ2-7; V: TRBV4-1; CDR3: CASSARQGQGNEQYF
J: TRBJ2-3; V: TRBV7-9; CDR3: CASSFRDSYTDTQYF
J: TRBJ2-7; V: TRBV11-2; CDR3: CASSLGGGLGYEQYF
J: TRBJ1-2; V: TRBV6-1; CDR3: CASSEIDRGLGYGYTF
J: TRBJ2-3; V: TRBV27; CDR3: CASRRGASTDTQYF
J: TRBJ1-1; V: TRBV27; CDR3: CASSLEGWSEAFF
J: TRBJ2-1; V: TRBV11-2; CDR3: CASSLAGGATYNEQFF
J: TRBJ1-2; V: TRBV5-6; CDR3: CASSLRVTNYGYTF
J: TRBJ2-7; V: TRBV7-9; CDR3: CASSSMVGQGTYEQYF
J: TRBJ1-4; V: TRBV7-6; CDR3: CASSLRALGGEKLFF
J: TRBJ2-3; V: TRBV6-4; CDR3: CASSDAAGGSTDTQYF
J: TRBJ1-2; V: TRBV10-3; CDR3: CAISDSGTGVSEGYTF
J: TRBJ1-1; V: TRBV7-9; CDR3: CASSLVGGGTEAFF
J: TRBJ2-1; V: TRBV5-1; CDR3: CASSLAEGGQDLYNEQFF
J: TRBJ1-2; V: TRBV14; CDR3: CASSYTGDYGGYTF
J: TRBJ2-1; V: TRBV6-5; CDR3: CASSYSMGLAANEQFF
J: TRBJ2-2; V: TRBV29-1; CDR3: CSVVVRGHGDTGELFF
J: TRBJ2-7; V: TRBV7-9; CDR3: CASSLGIGENEQYF